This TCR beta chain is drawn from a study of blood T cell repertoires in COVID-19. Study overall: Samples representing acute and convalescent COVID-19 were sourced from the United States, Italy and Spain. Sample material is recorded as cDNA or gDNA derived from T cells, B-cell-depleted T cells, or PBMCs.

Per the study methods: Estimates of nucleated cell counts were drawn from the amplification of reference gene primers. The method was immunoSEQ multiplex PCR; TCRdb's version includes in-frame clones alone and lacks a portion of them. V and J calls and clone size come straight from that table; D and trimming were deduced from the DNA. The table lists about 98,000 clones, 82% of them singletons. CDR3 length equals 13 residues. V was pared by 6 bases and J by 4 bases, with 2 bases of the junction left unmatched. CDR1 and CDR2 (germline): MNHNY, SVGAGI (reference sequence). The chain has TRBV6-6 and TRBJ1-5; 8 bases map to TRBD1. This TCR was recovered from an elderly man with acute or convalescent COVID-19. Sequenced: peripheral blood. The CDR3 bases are TGTGCCAGCAGGGACAGGGTAAATCAGCCCCAGCATTTT. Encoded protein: CASRDRVNQPQHF.